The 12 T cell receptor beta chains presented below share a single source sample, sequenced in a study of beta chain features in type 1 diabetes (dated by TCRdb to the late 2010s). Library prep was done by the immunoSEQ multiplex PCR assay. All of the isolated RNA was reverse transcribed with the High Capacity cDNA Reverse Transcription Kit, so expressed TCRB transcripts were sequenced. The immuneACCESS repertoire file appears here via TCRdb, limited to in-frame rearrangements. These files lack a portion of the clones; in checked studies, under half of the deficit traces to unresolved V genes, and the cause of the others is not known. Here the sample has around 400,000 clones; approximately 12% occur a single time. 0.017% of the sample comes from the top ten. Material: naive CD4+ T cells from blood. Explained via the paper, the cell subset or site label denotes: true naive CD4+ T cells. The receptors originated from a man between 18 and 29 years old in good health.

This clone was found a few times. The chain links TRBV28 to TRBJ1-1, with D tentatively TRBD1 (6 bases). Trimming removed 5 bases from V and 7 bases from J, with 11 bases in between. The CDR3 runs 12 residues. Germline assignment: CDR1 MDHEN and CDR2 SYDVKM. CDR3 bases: TGTGCCAGCAGTGGGGGCAGGGTTGAAGCTTTCTTT. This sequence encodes CASSGGRVEAFF.

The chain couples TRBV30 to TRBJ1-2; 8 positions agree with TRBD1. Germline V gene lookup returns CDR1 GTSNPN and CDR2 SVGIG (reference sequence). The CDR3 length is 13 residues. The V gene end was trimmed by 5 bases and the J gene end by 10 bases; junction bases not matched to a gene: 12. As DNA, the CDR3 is TGTGCCTGGGGCGGGACCGGGACAGGCGTCTACACCTTC. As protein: CAWGGTGTGVYTF.

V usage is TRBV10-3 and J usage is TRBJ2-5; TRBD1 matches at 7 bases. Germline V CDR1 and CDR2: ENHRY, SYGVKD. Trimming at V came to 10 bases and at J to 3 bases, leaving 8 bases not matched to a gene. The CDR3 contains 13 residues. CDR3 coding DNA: TGTGCCACCGGGGACAGACCAAAAGAGACCCAGTACTTC. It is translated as CATGDRPKETQYF.

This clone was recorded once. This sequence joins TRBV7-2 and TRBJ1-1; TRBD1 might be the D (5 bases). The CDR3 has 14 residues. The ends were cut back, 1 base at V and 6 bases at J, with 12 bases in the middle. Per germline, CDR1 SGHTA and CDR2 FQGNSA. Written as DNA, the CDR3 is TGTGCCAGCAGCTTAGTCGCAGGGTCGGCTGAAGCTTTCTTT. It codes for CASSLVAGSAEAFF.

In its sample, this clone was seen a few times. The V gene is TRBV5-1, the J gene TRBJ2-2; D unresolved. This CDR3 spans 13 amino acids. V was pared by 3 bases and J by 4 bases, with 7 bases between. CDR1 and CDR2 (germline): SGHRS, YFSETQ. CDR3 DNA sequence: TGCGCCAGCAGCTACGCTACCACCGGGGAGCTGTTTTTT. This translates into CASSYATTGELFF.

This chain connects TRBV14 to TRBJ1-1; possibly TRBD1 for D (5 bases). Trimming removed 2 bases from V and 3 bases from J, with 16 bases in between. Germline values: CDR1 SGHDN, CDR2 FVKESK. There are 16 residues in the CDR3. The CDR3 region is CASSQTGGGGYTEAFF. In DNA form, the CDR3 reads TGTGCCAGCAGCCAAACTGGCGGGGGAGGGTACACTGAAGCTTTCTTT. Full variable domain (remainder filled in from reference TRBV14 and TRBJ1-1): EAGVTQFPSHSVIEKGQTVTLRCDPISGHDNLYWYRRVMGKEIKFLLHFVKESKQDESGMPNNRFLAERTGGTYSTLKVQPAELEDSGVYFCASSQTGGGGYTEAFFGQGTRLTVV.

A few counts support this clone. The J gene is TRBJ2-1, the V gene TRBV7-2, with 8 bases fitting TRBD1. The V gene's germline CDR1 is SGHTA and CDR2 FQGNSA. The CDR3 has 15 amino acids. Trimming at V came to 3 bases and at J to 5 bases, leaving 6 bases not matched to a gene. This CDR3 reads CASSFGTGVHNEQFF. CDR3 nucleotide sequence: TGTGCCAGCAGCTTCGGGACAGGTGTTCACAATGAGCAGTTCTTC.

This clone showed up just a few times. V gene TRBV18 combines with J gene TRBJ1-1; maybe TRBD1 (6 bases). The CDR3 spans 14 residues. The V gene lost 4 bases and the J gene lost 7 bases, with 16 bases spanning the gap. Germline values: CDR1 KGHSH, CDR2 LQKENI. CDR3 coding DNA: TGTGCCAGCTCACTTACAGGGATCGACGGTGAAGCTTTCTTT. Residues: CASSLTGIDGEAFF.

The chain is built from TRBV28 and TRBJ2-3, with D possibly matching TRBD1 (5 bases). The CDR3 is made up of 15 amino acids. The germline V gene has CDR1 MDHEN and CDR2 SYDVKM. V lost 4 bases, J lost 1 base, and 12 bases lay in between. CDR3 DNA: TGTGCCAGCAGTTCTCTCAGGGTGCGCACAGATACGCAGTATTTT. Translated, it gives CASSSLRVRTDTQYF.

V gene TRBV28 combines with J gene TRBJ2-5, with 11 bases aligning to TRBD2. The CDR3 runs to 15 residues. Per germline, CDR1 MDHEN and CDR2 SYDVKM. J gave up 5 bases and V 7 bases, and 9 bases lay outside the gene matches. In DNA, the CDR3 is TGTGCCAGCACCTCCTTAGCGGGAGGGTCCGAGACCCAGTACTTC. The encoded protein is CASTSLAGGSETQYF.

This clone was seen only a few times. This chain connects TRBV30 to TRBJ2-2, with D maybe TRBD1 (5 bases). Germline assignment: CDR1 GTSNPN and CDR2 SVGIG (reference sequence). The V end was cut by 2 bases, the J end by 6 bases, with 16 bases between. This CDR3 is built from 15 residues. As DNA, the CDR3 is TGTGCCTGGAGTTCGAACCCGACAGCGTCCGGGGAGCTGTTTTTT. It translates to CAWSSNPTASGELFF.

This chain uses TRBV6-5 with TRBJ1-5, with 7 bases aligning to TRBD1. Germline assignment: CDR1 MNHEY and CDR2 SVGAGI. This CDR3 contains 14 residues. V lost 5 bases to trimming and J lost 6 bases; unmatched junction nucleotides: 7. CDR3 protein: CASSQQGNGQPQHF. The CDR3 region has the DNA TGTGCCAGCAGTCAACAGGGGAACGGTCAGCCCCAGCATTTT.